The 19 T cell receptor beta chains presented below share a single source sample, sequenced in a study of glioma-infiltrating T cells after dendritic cell vaccination. Using immunoSEQ multiplex PCR, the repertoire was profiled, and TCRdb retains in-frame clones only, with some absent. The sample carries around 87,000 clones, around 86% recorded once. Time point described: after dendritic cell vaccination, including at tumor progression/relapse. Sequenced here: blood, sampled after dendritic cell vaccination. The receptors shown here come from a human donor with glioblastoma.

The V gene is TRBV30, the J gene TRBJ1-1; TRBD1 matches at 7 bases. This CDR3 spans 14 amino acids. The germline gives CDR1 GTSNPN, CDR2 SVGIG (reference sequence). The junction had 10 bases not matched to a gene; V was cut back by 5 bases and J by 4 bases. The CDR3 nucleotides read TGTGCCTGGTGGACAGGTAAAGTCGGCACTGAAGCTTTCTTT. Protein product: CAWWTGKVGTEAFF.

This clone was observed a single time. This rearrangement joins TRBV7-3 to TRBJ1-6; D not resolved. The germline V gene encodes CDR1 SGHTA and CDR2 FQGTGA. The CDR3 consists of 13 residues. The V gene lost 1 base and the J gene lost 10 bases, with 8 bases spanning the gap. The CDR3 DNA is TGTGCCAGCAGCTTAATAGAGGGCTCACCCCTCCACTTT. Encoded protein: CASSLIEGSPLHF.

This clone was seen at least ten times. This sequence joins TRBV15 and TRBJ1-5; TRBD1 matches 10 bases. Per germline, CDR1 LNHNV and CDR2 YYDKDF (reference sequence). Trimming removed 8 bases from V and 7 bases from J; junction bases left unmatched: 14. This CDR3 has 16 amino acids. In DNA form, the CDR3 reads TGTGCCACCCGCCGAGGGGCGGGACAGGGGTTACAGCCCCAGCATTTT. Protein: CATRRGAGQGLQPQHF. The variable domain in full, completed from reference TRBV15 and TRBJ1-5, reads DAMVIQNPRYQVTQFGKPVTLSCSQTLNHNVMYWYQQKSSQAPKLLFHYYDKDFNNEADTPDNFQSRRPNTSFCFLDIRSPGLGDTAMYLCATRRGAGQGLQPQHFGDGTRLSIL.

This sequence joins TRBV5-4 and TRBJ1-2, with D perhaps matching TRBD1 (5 bases). Trimming shortened V by 4 bases and J by 2 bases, and 12 bases separated the two germline ends. Germline lookup yields CDR1 SGHNT and CDR2 YYREEE (reference sequence). The CDR3 spans 14 residues. CDR3 DNA: TGTGCCAGCAGCACTCAGACAGTCAACTATGGCTACACCTTC. Translated, it gives CASSTQTVNYGYTF.

This chain joins TRBV10-3 and TRBJ1-1, with D perhaps TRBD1 (6 bases). V was pared by 0 bases and J by 5 bases, with 13 bases between. This CDR3 comprises 15 residues. CDR1 is ENHRY, CDR2 SYGVKD, per germline. DNA for the CDR3: TGTGCCATCAGTGAGTCGCAGGGGCTAATAACTGAAGCTTTCTTT. This codes for CAISESQGLITEAFF.

The V gene is TRBV6-6, the J gene TRBJ1-1; D remains ambiguous. CDR3 length: 10 amino acids. Deletions cut 10 bases from V and 1 base from J, with 4 bases between. CDR1 and CDR2 from the germline V gene are MNHNY and SVGAGI (reference sequence). Here the CDR3 DNA reads TGTGCCATCAAGAACACTGAAGCTTTCTTT. Translation gives CAIKNTEAFF.

The chain is built from TRBV5-6 and TRBJ2-2; a weak D match, TRBD2 (5 bases). CDR1 and CDR2 (germline): SGHDT, YYEEEE. V was pared by 4 bases and J by 7 bases, with 11 bases between. This CDR3 region has 13 residues. CDR3 DNA: TGTGCCAGCAGCGCGCCGGGGAGCGGGGAGCTGTTTTTT. This codes for CASSAPGSGELFF.

The chain combines TRBV10-3 with TRBJ2-7, with D maybe TRBD1 (6 bases). The CDR3 consists of 13 residues. V was pared by 6 bases and J by 2 bases, with 11 bases between. The germline CDR1 and CDR2 sequences are ENHRY and SYGVKD. CDR3 in amino acids: CAISPGQTYEQYF. CDR3 in DNA: TGTGCCATCAGCCCGGGACAAACCTACGAGCAGTACTTC.

The rearrangement uses TRBV27 and TRBJ2-5; D may be TRBD2 (5 bases). V was clipped by 6 bases and J by 1 base, with 9 bases between them. The germline CDR1 and CDR2 sequences are MNHEY and SMNVEV (reference sequence). This CDR3 is built from 13 residues. The CDR3 spells CASSPGIQETQYF. The CDR3 DNA reads TGTGCCAGCAGCCCCGGGATCCAAGAGACCCAGTACTTC.

V is TRBV7-9 and J is TRBJ2-7; the D is unclear. The germline CDR1 and CDR2 sequences are SEHNR and FQNEAQ (reference sequence). With 4 bases removed from V and 2 bases from J, the gap between germline ends came to 9 bases. There are 13 residues in the CDR3. The DNA of the CDR3 is TGTGCCAGCAGCTCCGGGTTTCCCTACGAGCAGTACTTC. The encoded protein is CASSSGFPYEQYF. Combining the CDR3 with reference TRBV7-9 and TRBJ2-7 gives the whole variable domain DTGVSQNPRHKITKRGQNVTFRCDPISEHNRLYWYRQTLGQGPEFLTYFQNEAQLEKSRLLSDRFSAERPKGSFSTLEIQRTEQGDSAMYLCASSSGFPYEQYFGPGTRLTVT.

CDR3 bases: TGTGCCAGCTCCCCCGGGGGTGGCAATGAGCAGTTCTTC. This gives the protein CASSPGGGNEQFF. The chain employs TRBV18 and TRBJ2-1; TRBD2 is a possible D gene (6 bases). V lost 6 bases and J lost 6, with 12 bases in between. Per the germline V gene, CDR1 is KGHSH and CDR2 is LQKENI. CDR3 size: 13 residues.

The rearrangement joins TRBV5-4 to TRBJ2-3, with D hard to call. The germline V gene encodes CDR1 SGHNT and CDR2 YYREEE (reference sequence). The CDR3 covers 15 residues. V gave up 2 bases and J gave up 0 bases, with 10 bases separating them. The CDR3 coding sequence is TGTGCCAGCAGCTTAGATGCAGGAAGCACAGATACGCAGTATTTT. Translated, it gives CASSLDAGSTDTQYF.

V and J are TRBV6-5 and TRBJ2-7, with D perhaps matching TRBD1 (6 bases). CDR1 is MNHEY, CDR2 SVGAGI, per germline. This CDR3 is 15 amino acids long. V dropped 8 bases and J dropped 5 bases, with 22 bases sitting between them. The CDR3 reads CASDSGAGLKHEQYF. The CDR3 nucleotides read TGTGCCAGCGACTCAGGGGCAGGGCTGAAACACGAGCAGTACTTC.

This clone has a single count. The chain has TRBV5-6 and TRBJ2-7, with D perhaps matching TRBD2 (7 bases). The CDR3 spans 16 residues. CDR1 SGHDT and CDR2 YYEEEE come from the germline V gene. Trimming removed 4 bases at V and 0 bases at J, with 17 bases between. The CDR3 spells CASSAGRDTLSYEQYF. As DNA, the CDR3 is TGTGCCAGCAGCGCGGGGAGGGACACCCTCTCCTACGAGCAGTACTTC.

The V call is TRBV13, the J call TRBJ2-7; 9 bases are a match to TRBD1. The CDR3 extends over 15 amino acids. With V trimmed by 4 bases and J by 2 bases, 6 bases remained unmatched. Germline-derived CDR1 and CDR2 are PRHDT and FYEKMQ (reference sequence). CDR3 sequence (DNA): TGTGCCAGCAGCTCTCCGGGACAGGGCGCCTACGAGCAGTACTTC. Its translation is CASSSPGQGAYEQYF.

CDR3 in amino acids: CASSWDRYNSPLHF. The CDR3 DNA reads as TGTGCCAGCAGCTGGGACAGGTATAATTCACCCCTCCACTTT. The chain uses TRBV7-9 and TRBJ1-6; 8 bases line up with TRBD1. Germline CDR1 reads SEHNR; CDR2 reads FQNEAQ (reference sequence). The CDR3 sequence is 14 residues long. Trimming at V came to 4 bases and at J to 4 bases, leaving 0 bases not matched to a gene. Full variable domain (remainder filled in from reference TRBV7-9 and TRBJ1-6): DTGVSQNPRHKITKRGQNVTFRCDPISEHNRLYWYRQTLGQGPEFLTYFQNEAQLEKSRLLSDRFSAERPKGSFSTLEIQRTEQGDSAMYLCASSWDRYNSPLHFGNGTRLTVT.

The chain employs TRBV7-3 and TRBJ1-3, with a weak D call TRBD1 (5 bases). V lost 3 bases, J lost 2 bases, and 11 bases lay in between. The CDR3 consists of 15 residues. Germline CDR1 reads SGHTA; CDR2 reads FQGTGA. The DNA of the CDR3 is TGTGCCAGCAGCTTGAGAACAGGACCTGGAAACACCATATATTTT. It is translated as CASSLRTGPGNTIYF.

The chain combines TRBV18 with TRBJ2-3; 8 bases are shared with TRBD1. Trimming cost V 2 bases and J 8 bases; bases outside gene matches: 6. The germline CDR1 and CDR2 sequences are KGHSH and LQKENI. There are 14 residues in the CDR3. DNA for the CDR3: TGTGCCAGCTCACCAGCTAGAACAGGGGGTACGCAGTATTTT. Its protein product is CASSPARTGGTQYF.

The J gene is TRBJ1-5, the V gene TRBV27; no clear D gene. The CDR3 consists of 13 residues. CDR1 MNHEY and CDR2 SMNVEV come from the germline V gene (reference sequence). The V end was cut by 6 bases, the J end by 3 bases, with 9 bases between. The CDR3 DNA is TGTGCCAGCAGATTGGTACTCAATCAGCCCCAGCATTTT. Translated: CASRLVLNQPQHF.